The 27 T cell receptor beta chains listed next were all sequenced from one sample in a study of spatial heterogeneity in lung cancer. TCRdb reanalysed the 5' RACE reads using MiXCR and keeps one entry per CDR3 protein. The table shows nearly 95,000 distinct CDR3 sequences, with just under 20% occurring only once. As to time point: blood at routine non-recurrence follow-up after resection. The sample was PBMCs, taken at follow-up. These TCRs come from a male donor with early-stage non-small cell lung cancer.

This clonotype occurred many times. V and J are TRBV29-1 and TRBJ1-3; D possibly corresponds to TRBD1 (6 bases). Germline assignment: CDR1 SQVTM and CDR2 ANQGSEA. This CDR3 is 11 amino acids long. V gave up 7 bases and J gave up 2 bases, with 6 bases separating them. CDR3 amino acids: CSGTAGNTIYF. The CDR3, as DNA: TGCAGCGGGACAGCTGGAAACACCATATATTTT. Full variable domain (outside the CDR3, taken from reference TRBV29-1 and TRBJ1-3): SAVISQKPSRDICQRGTSLTIQCQVDSQVTMMFWYRQQPGQSLTLIATANQGSEATYESGFVIDKFPISRPNLTFSTLTVSNMSPEDSSIYLCSGTAGNTIYFGEGSWLTVV.

This chain connects TRBV5-6 to TRBJ1-2; D is undetermined. Trimming pared 9 bases from V and 6 bases from J, leaving 15 bases between. CDR1 is SGHDT, CDR2 YYEEEE, per germline. The CDR3 runs to 12 residues. CDR3: CATQRDQNGYTF. Here the CDR3 DNA reads TGTGCCACCCAGCGAGACCAAAATGGCTACACCTTC.

This chain connects TRBV7-2 to TRBJ2-1; 8 nucleotides line up with TRBD1. The CDR3 runs to 16 residues. V trimming: 4 bases; J trimming: 5 bases; junction bases outside the gene matches: 10. Germline assignment: CDR1 SGHTA and CDR2 FQGNSA. Here the CDR3 DNA reads TGTGCCAGCAGCTATCGGTGGGACAGGCGAAACAATGAGCAGTTCTTC. Protein sequence: CASSYRWDRRNNEQFF.

The chain has TRBV10-3 and TRBJ1-2; weak D call: TRBD1 (6 bases). CDR1 and CDR2 from the germline V gene are ENHRY and SYGVKD. This CDR3 is 16 amino acids long. Trimming pared 5 bases from V and 3 bases from J, leaving 19 bases between. The CDR3 here is CAISSIQGLGDYGYTF. The CDR3 DNA is TGTGCCATCAGTTCCATACAGGGTTTGGGGGACTATGGCTACACCTTC.

This clonotype was observed a few times. This chain uses TRBV4-1 with TRBJ1-5; the D is unclear. The CDR3 runs 13 residues. V was clipped by 1 base and J by 6 bases, with 7 bases between them. Germline V gives CDR1 MGHRA, CDR2 YSYEKL. The CDR3, as DNA: TGCGCCAGCAGCCAAGTCGGACGTCAGCCCCAGCATTTT. This gives the protein CASSQVGRQPQHF.

This clonotype occurred a few times. The chain employs TRBV25-1 and TRBJ1-1; D might be TRBD1 (5 bases). V was trimmed by 8 bases and J by 6 bases, leaving 10 bases between them. The CDR3 runs 11 residues. Germline values: CDR1 MGHDK, CDR2 SYGVNS. As DNA, the CDR3 is TGTGCCAGCGAGTGGGGCGCTGAAGCTTTCTTT. This encodes CASEWGAEAFF.

This clonotype was detected many times. This rearrangement joins TRBV29-1 to TRBJ2-1; TRBD1 matches 12 bases. Trimming removed 6 bases from V and 7 bases from J; junction bases left unmatched: 13. The CDR3 has 16 residues. The germline V gene has CDR1 SQVTM and CDR2 ANQGSEA. As DNA, the CDR3 is TGCAGCGTAGAAACGGGACAGGGGGCAACCATGAATGAGCAGTTCTTC. Encoded protein: CSVETGQGATMNEQFF.

This rearrangement joins TRBV2 to TRBJ1-2; D is uncertain. Looked up from germline, CDR1 is SNHLY and CDR2 is FYNNEI. V gave up 7 bases and J gave up 8 bases, with 17 bases separating them. The CDR3 is 13 amino acids. The CDR3 spells CASIWTLPGGYTF. CDR3 in DNA: TGTGCCAGCATATGGACCCTCCCGGGGGGCTACACCTTC. Supplemented by reference TRBV2 and TRBJ1-2, the full variable domain reads EPEVTQTPSHQVTQMGQEVILRCVPISNHLYFYWYRQILGQKVEFLVSFYNNEISEKSEIFDDQFSVERPDGSNFTLKIRSTKLEDSAMYFCASIWTLPGGYTFGSGTRLTVV.

This chain joins TRBV5-1 and TRBJ2-7; 7 bases match TRBD2. There are 15 residues in the CDR3. V shed 4 bases and J 1 base; nucleotides not matched to a gene: 8. Looked up from germline, CDR1 is SGHRS and CDR2 is YFSETQ. CDR3 sequence: CASSVGLSGSYEQYV. The CDR3 DNA reads TGCGCCAGCAGCGTGGGACTAAGCGGTTCCTACGAGCAGTACGTC.

There are many counts of this clonotype. The rearrangement joins TRBV20-1 to TRBJ1-5, with D maybe TRBD1 (6 bases). This CDR3 spans 18 amino acids. The V end was cut by 0 bases, the J end by 5 bases, with 23 bases between. The V gene's germline CDR1 is DFQATT and CDR2 SNEGSKA (reference sequence). Here the CDR3 DNA reads TGCAGTGCTAGAGAGATCTGGGGGAGTCCAGGGGATCATCAGCCCCAGCATTTT. Its translation: CSAREIWGSPGDHQPQHF.

About this clonotype: A junction boundary mismatches the germline segment, possibly from a read error. J is TRBJ1-4 and V is TRBV4-3, with 9 positions matching TRBD1. This CDR3 has 15 residues. Germline CDR1 LGHNA, CDR2 YSLEER. DNA for the CDR3: TGCGCCAGCAGCCCCGGGGACAGGGTTAATGAAAATCTGTTTTTT. It codes for CASSPGDRVNENLFF.

This chain joins TRBV9 and TRBJ1-5, with TRBD1 matching 10 bases. The J segment lost 1 base and the V segment lost 3 bases, leaving 1 base of the junction unmatched. CDR3 length: 15 amino acids. Germline CDR1 is SGDLS and CDR2 is YYNGEE. CDR3 residues: CASSGQGASNQPQHF. The CDR3 DNA sequence: TGTGCCAGCAGCGGACAGGGGGCGAGCAATCAGCCCCAGCATTTT. The variable domain in full, completed from reference TRBV9 and TRBJ1-5, reads DSGVTQTPKHLITATGQRVTLRCSPRSGDLSVYWYQQSLDQGLQFLIQYYNGEERAKGNILERFSAQQFPDLHSELNLSSLELGDSALYFCASSGQGASNQPQHFGDGTRLSIL.

The chain carries TRBV24-1 and TRBJ2-1; D is ambiguous. Germline assignment: CDR1 KGHDR and CDR2 SFDVKD. The V and J ends lost 0 bases and 4 bases respectively, with 12 bases between them. The CDR3 length is 16 residues. CDR3 in amino acids: CATSDLRPDGYNEQFF. The CDR3 nucleotides are TGTGCCACCAGTGATTTGCGACCGGACGGGTACAATGAGCAGTTCTTC.

The chain recombines TRBV7-8 with TRBJ2-3; TRBD1 is a possible D gene (6 bases). Between the trimmed V and J ends, which lost 2 bases and 3 bases, there was a span of 12 bases. Germline lookup yields CDR1 SGHVS and CDR2 FQNEAQ. CDR3 length: 15 residues. CDR3 nucleotide sequence: TGTGCCAGCAGCTTAAACAGGGCCGTTACAGATACGCAGTATTTT. Translation: CASSLNRAVTDTQYF.

This clonotype has more than one count but fewer than ten. The V gene is TRBV5-1, the J gene TRBJ1-2; weak D call: TRBD1 (5 bases). With 1 base removed from V and 6 bases from J, the gap between germline ends came to 13 bases. The germline CDR1 and CDR2 sequences are SGHRS and YFSETQ. The CDR3 loop spans 14 amino acids. The CDR3 DNA follows: TGCGCCAGCAGCTTGATGGGGGAGCTCGATGGCTACACCTTC. It is translated as CASSLMGELDGYTF.

This clonotype came up a few times. The gene calls are TRBV7-9 and TRBJ1-1, with D perhaps TRBD1 (5 bases). Germline-derived CDR1 and CDR2 are SEHNR and FQNEAQ (reference sequence). Trimming removed 7 bases from V and 7 bases from J, with 16 bases in between. CDR3 size: 13 residues. Here the CDR3 reads CASIKPSGGEAFF. In DNA, the CDR3 is TGTGCCAGCATCAAACCATCGGGGGGTGAAGCTTTCTTT.

CDR3 residues: CASSSGTHTYEQYF. Here the CDR3 DNA reads TGTGCCAGCTCCTCCGGGACTCATACCTACGAGCAGTACTTC. This chain connects TRBV18 to TRBJ2-7; tentative D call: TRBD2 (6 bases). Germline V gene sequence: CDR1 KGHSH, CDR2 LQKENI. The V end was cut by 6 bases, the J end by 2 bases, with 14 bases between. The CDR3 has 14 amino acids. Supplemented by reference TRBV18 and TRBJ2-7, the full variable domain reads NAGVMQNPRHLVRRRGQEARLRCSPMKGHSHVYWYRQLPEEGLKFMVYLQKENIIDESGMPKERFSAEFPKEGPSILRIQQVVRGDSAAYFCASSSGTHTYEQYFGPGTRLTVT.

This clonotype was recorded many times. The V call is TRBV7-3, the J call TRBJ2-3, with D possibly TRBD1 on 6 matching bases. Germline V gives CDR1 SGHTA, CDR2 FQGTGA. This CDR3 has 16 amino acids. With 1 base removed from V and 2 bases from J, the gap between germline ends came to 13 bases. CDR3 coding DNA: TGTGCCAGCAGCTTAAAGCCAGGGGAACCCACAGATACGCAGTATTTT. Its protein product is CASSLKPGEPTDTQYF.

CDR3 in amino acids: CASSFGATDTQYF. CDR3 nucleotides: TGTGCCAGCAGCTTCGGCGCCACAGATACGCAGTATTTT. The gene calls are TRBV7-9 and TRBJ2-3; no definite D call. The CDR3 contains 13 residues. Germline V CDR1 and CDR2: SEHNR, FQNEAQ (reference sequence). Trimming shortened V by 3 bases and J by 2 bases, and 6 bases separated the two germline ends.

This chain joins TRBV25-1 and TRBJ1-2; maybe TRBD1 (6 bases). V was clipped by 3 bases and J by 5 bases, with 7 bases between them. CDR1 and CDR2 (germline): MGHDK, SYGVNS. This CDR3 is built from 12 residues. The CDR3 DNA reads TGTGCCAGCAGTGACGGACAGTATGGCTACACCTTC. It translates to CASSDGQYGYTF.

The chain has TRBV19 and TRBJ2-1; tentative D call: TRBD2 (6 bases). Germline V gives CDR1 LNHDA, CDR2 SQIVND (reference sequence). There are 13 residues in the CDR3. V gave up 2 bases and J gave up 7 bases, with 9 bases separating them. The CDR3 is CASSIKSGNEQFF. Written as DNA, the CDR3 is TGTGCCAGTAGTATAAAGAGCGGGAATGAGCAGTTCTTC.

The chain employs TRBV20-1 and TRBJ2-5; 8 nucleotides align to TRBD2. The CDR3 contains 14 residues. J lost 4 bases, V lost 3 bases, and 7 bases had no gene match. In germline, CDR1 is DFQATT, CDR2 SNEGSKA (reference sequence). The CDR3 DNA follows: TGCAGTGCTAGTGAAGGCCTAGCGGGAGAGACCCAGTACTTC. As protein: CSASEGLAGETQYF.

This clonotype was detected only a few times. This chain joins TRBV20-1 and TRBJ2-2; 11 bases are shared with TRBD2. The CDR3 extends over 13 amino acids. Trimming cost V 6 bases and J 6 bases; bases outside gene matches: 3. CDR1 and CDR2 from the germline V gene are DFQATT and SNEGSKA (reference sequence). The CDR3 nucleotides read TGCAGTGCAAGACTAGCGGGATCCGGGGAGCTGTTTTTT. This codes for CSARLAGSGELFF.

This clonotype has a handful of counts. This sequence joins TRBV13 and TRBJ2-5; TRBD2 matches at 9 bases. Per the germline V gene, CDR1 is PRHDT and CDR2 is FYEKMQ (reference sequence). This CDR3 region has 16 residues. J gave up 5 bases and V 5 bases, and 12 bases lay outside the gene matches. This CDR3 reads CASSRFSGGAFETQYF. CDR3 nucleotide sequence: TGTGCCAGCAGCAGGTTTAGCGGGGGAGCCTTTGAGACCCAGTACTTC. Full variable domain (rest looked up from reference TRBV13 and TRBJ2-5): AAGVIQSPRHLIKEKRETATLKCYPIPRHDTVYWYQQGPGQDPQFLISFYEKMQSDKGSIPDRFSAQQFSDYHSELNMSSLELGDSALYFCASSRFSGGAFETQYFGPGTRLLVL.

The chain couples TRBV12-3 or TRBV12-4 to TRBJ1-6, with TRBD1 matching 7 bases. The CDR3 is 14 residues long. The V segment lost 7 bases and the J segment 8 bases; nucleotides outside the gene matches: 8. This CDR3 reads CASTMGQPDSPLHF. CDR3 nucleotides: TGTGCCAGCACCATGGGACAGCCAGATTCACCCCTCCACTTT.

This chain uses TRBV20-1 with TRBJ2-5; no clear D. The CDR3 extends over 11 amino acids. Germline-derived CDR1 and CDR2 are DFQATT and SNEGSKA (reference sequence). The germline V and J ends were trimmed by 5 bases and 2 bases, with 6 bases remaining between them. CDR3 amino acids: CSALYQETQYF. CDR3 sequence (DNA): TGCAGTGCTTTATATCAAGAGACCCAGTACTTC.

The chain is built from TRBV10-3 and TRBJ2-1, with D hard to call. The CDR3 consists of 12 residues. Germline loops: CDR1 ENHRY, CDR2 SYGVKD. V was cut by 0 bases and J by 15 bases, with 12 bases left in between. CDR3 DNA: TGTGCCATCAGTGAGTCGCCAGGATGGCGGTTCTTC. It is translated as CAISESPGWRFF.